The 13 T cell receptor beta chains below come from one sample, sequenced in a study of cytomegalovirus exposure and HLA in healthy donors. PCR amplification relied on 60 Vbeta primers (plus 13 Jbeta primers). Using immunoSEQ multiplex PCR, the repertoire was profiled, and TCRdb retains in-frame clones only, with some absent. The repertoire holds roughly 140,000 clones, with 77% as singletons. The sample was PBMCs. The source is a woman aged 45-60 years in good health and CMV-seronegative.

V and J are TRBV5-6 and TRBJ2-4, with D possibly matching TRBD2 (6 bases). The CDR3 totals 15 residues. Germline CDR1 is SGHDT and CDR2 is YYEEEE. Trimming removed 1 base at V and 15 bases at J, with 23 bases between. The chain's CDR3 is CASSLSTEGTWFPYF. For the CDR3, the DNA is TGTGCCAGCAGCTTGTCGACTGAGGGGACTTGGTTCCCGTACTTC.

This chain joins TRBV6-5 and TRBJ1-3, with 7 bases identical to TRBD1. The J segment lost 2 bases and the V segment lost 7 bases, leaving 8 bases of the junction unmatched. Germline V gene sequence: CDR1 MNHEY, CDR2 SVGAGI. The CDR3 totals 15 residues. This chain's CDR3 is CASTRDRAPGNTIYF. Written as DNA, the CDR3 is TGTGCCAGCACCAGAGACAGGGCGCCTGGAAACACCATATATTTT.

The CDR3: CASSIVLRDQPQHF. The DNA of the CDR3 is TGTGCCAGTAGTATAGTGCTGAGGGATCAGCCCCAGCATTTT. The V call is TRBV19, the J call TRBJ1-5; D unclear. Germline values: CDR1 LNHDA, CDR2 SQIVND (reference sequence). V lost 1 base and J lost 5, with 9 bases in between. CDR3 length: 14 residues. Full variable domain (rest looked up from reference TRBV19 and TRBJ1-5): DGGITQSPKYLFRKEGQNVTLSCEQNLNHDAMYWYRQDPGQGLRLIYYSQIVNDFQKGDIAEGYSVSREKKESFPLTVTSAQKNPTAFYLCASSIVLRDQPQHFGDGTRLSIL.

J is TRBJ1-5 and V is TRBV5-1, with 9 bases matching TRBD1. The ends lost 1 base at V and 5 bases at J; junction bases unmatched: 1. The CDR3 spans 14 residues. Germline-derived CDR1 and CDR2 are SGHRS and YFSETQ. CDR3: CASSLTGGDQPQHF. CDR3 sequence (DNA): TGCGCCAGCAGCTTGACAGGGGGCGATCAGCCCCAGCATTTT.

This clone has a single count. The germline gene is not matched at one end of the junction; a read error may be the cause. This chain links TRBV7-7 with TRBJ1-4; D is uncertain. Germline V gene sequence: CDR1 SSHAT, CDR2 FNYEAQ (reference sequence). The CDR3 consists of 13 residues. CDR3 in amino acids: CASSQVPKEKLFF. The CDR3 DNA sequence: TGTGCTAGCAGCCAGGTACCGAAGGAAAAACTGTTTTTT.

This chain links TRBV15 with TRBJ2-7; 8 bases line up with TRBD1. Germline values: CDR1 LNHNV, CDR2 YYDKDF (reference sequence). This CDR3 contains 15 residues. After removal of 3 bases from V and 1 base from J, the junction contained 5 bases not matched to a gene. The CDR3 loop reads CATSRATGGSYEQYF. CDR3 nucleotides: TGTGCCACCAGCAGGGCAACAGGGGGATCCTACGAGCAGTACTTC.

This clone has more than one count but fewer than ten. This chain uses TRBV4-1 with TRBJ2-4; 11 bases fit TRBD2. Germline assignment: CDR1 MGHRA and CDR2 YSYEKL. The CDR3 runs to 19 residues. V lost 0 bases to trimming and J lost 2 bases; unmatched junction nucleotides: 9. The CDR3 bases are TGCGCCAGCAGCCAAGATACGAGACTAGCGGGGAATCCCAAAAACATTCAGTACTTC. Amino acids: CASSQDTRLAGNPKNIQYF.

This clone was seen more than once but under ten times. The CDR3 sequence is CASSSTGTSRTDTQYF. CDR3 coding DNA: TGTGCCAGCAGTTCCACCGGGACTAGCCGCACAGATACGCAGTATTTT. The J gene is TRBJ2-3, the V gene TRBV5-6, with 9 bases lining up with TRBD2. V was clipped by 5 bases and J by 1 base; unmatched bases: 8. CDR3 length: 16 residues. Germline loops: CDR1 SGHDT, CDR2 YYEEEE.

This clone was found a few times. The chain recombines TRBV2 with TRBJ1-1; D remains unclear. This CDR3 has 13 amino acids. Germline CDR1 reads SNHLY; CDR2 reads FYNNEI. The germline V and J ends were trimmed by 1 base and 2 bases, with 5 bases remaining between them. CDR3 nucleotides: TGTGCCAGCAGTGAAGGCGTTAACACTGAAGCTTTCTTT. Its protein is CASSEGVNTEAFF.

The chain's CDR3 is CASSDLLAGAIRVDTQYF. The DNA of the CDR3 is TGTGCCAGCAGCGATTTATTAGCGGGGGCCATCAGGGTGGATACGCAGTATTTT. The V and J genes are TRBV13 and TRBJ2-3, with TRBD2 matching 9 bases. The CDR3 totals 18 residues. Trimming removed 5 bases from V and 6 bases from J; junction bases left unmatched: 18. Germline V gene lookup returns CDR1 PRHDT and CDR2 FYEKMQ (reference sequence).

The CDR3 spells CASSLVSGYNEQFF. Here the CDR3 DNA reads TGCGCCAGCAGCTTGGTTAGCGGATACAATGAGCAGTTCTTC. The V gene is TRBV5-1, the J gene TRBJ2-1; possible D gene TRBD2, 6 bases. V lost 0 bases to trimming and J lost 4 bases, with 8 bases between them. Germline values: CDR1 SGHRS, CDR2 YFSETQ. The CDR3 covers 14 residues.

The rearrangement uses TRBV18 and TRBJ1-4; TRBD1 matches at 9 bases. CDR3 length equals 17 residues. CDR1 and CDR2 (germline): KGHSH, LQKENI. Trimming cost V 3 bases and J 7 bases; bases outside gene matches: 12. In DNA form, the CDR3 reads TGTGCCAGCTCACCTACAGGGGGCATAGGGAGTGGTGAAAAACTGTTTTTT. Translated: CASSPTGGIGSGEKLFF.

CDR3 loop: CSVESPGVGYEQYF. As DNA, the CDR3 is TGCAGCGTTGAAAGCCCAGGGGTGGGTTACGAGCAGTACTTC. This chain uses TRBV29-1 with TRBJ2-7; TRBD1 might be the D (6 bases). CDR1 is SQVTM, CDR2 ANQGSEA, per germline. V was cut by 2 bases and J by 4 bases, with 15 bases left in between. CDR3 length equals 14 residues.